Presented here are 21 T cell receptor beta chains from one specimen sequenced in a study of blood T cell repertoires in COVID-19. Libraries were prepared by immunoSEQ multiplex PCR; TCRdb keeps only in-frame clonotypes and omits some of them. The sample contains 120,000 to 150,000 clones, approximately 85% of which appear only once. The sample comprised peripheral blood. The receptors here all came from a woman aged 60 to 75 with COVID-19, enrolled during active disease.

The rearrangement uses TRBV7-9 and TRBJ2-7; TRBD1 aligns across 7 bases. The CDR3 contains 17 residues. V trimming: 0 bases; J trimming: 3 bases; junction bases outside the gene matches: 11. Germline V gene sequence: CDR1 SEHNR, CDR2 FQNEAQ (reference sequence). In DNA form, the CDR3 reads TGTGCCAGCAGCTTAGCCTCGACAGGGTCCCTAGGCTACGAGCAGTACTTC. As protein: CASSLASTGSLGYEQYF. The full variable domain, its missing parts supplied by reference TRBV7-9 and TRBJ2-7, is DTGVSQNPRHKITKRGQNVTFRCDPISEHNRLYWYRQTLGQGPEFLTYFQNEAQLEKSRLLSDRFSAERPKGSFSTLEIQRTEQGDSAMYLCASSLASTGSLGYEQYFGPGTRLTVT.

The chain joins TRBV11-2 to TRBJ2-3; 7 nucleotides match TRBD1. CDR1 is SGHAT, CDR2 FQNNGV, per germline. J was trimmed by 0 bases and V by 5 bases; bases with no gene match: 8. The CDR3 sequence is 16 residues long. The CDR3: CASSPRTGDSTDTQYF. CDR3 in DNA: TGTGCCAGCAGCCCTCGGACAGGAGATAGCACAGATACGCAGTATTTT.

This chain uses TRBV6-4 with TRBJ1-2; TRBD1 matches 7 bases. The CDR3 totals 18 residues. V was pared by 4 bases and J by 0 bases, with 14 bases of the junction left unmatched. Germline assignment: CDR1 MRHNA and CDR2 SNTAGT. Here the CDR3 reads CASSVDAPGQGANYGYTF. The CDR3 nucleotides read TGTGCCAGCAGTGTAGACGCCCCGGGGCAGGGGGCTAACTATGGCTACACCTTC.

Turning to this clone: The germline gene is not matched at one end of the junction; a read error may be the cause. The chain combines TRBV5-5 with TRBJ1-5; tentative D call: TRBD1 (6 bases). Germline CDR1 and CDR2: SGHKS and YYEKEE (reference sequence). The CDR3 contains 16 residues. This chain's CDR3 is CASSPQGRGDNQPQHF. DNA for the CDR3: TGTGCCAGCAGCCCCCAGGGCAGGGGAGACAATCAACCCCAGCATTTT.

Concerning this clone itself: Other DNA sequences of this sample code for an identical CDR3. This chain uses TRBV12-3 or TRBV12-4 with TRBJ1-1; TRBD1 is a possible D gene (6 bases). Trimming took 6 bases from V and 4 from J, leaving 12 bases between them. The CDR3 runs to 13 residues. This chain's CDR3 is CASRPTGSTEAFF. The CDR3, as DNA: TGTGCCAGCAGGCCCACAGGGAGCACTGAAGCTTTCTTT.

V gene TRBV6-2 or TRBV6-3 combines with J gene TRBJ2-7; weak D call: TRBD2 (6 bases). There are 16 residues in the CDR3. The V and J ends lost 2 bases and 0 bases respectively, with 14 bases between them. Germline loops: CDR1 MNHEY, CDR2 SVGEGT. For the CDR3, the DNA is TGTGCCAGCAGTTACGGGGGACTTCGACACTCCTACGAGCAGTACTTC. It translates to CASSYGGLRHSYEQYF.

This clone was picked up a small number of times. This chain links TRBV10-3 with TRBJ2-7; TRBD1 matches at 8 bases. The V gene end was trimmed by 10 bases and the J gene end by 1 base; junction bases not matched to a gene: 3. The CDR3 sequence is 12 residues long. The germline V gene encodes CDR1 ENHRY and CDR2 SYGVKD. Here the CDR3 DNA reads TGTGCCACAGGGGGCGGATCCTACGAGCAGTACTTC. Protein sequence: CATGGGSYEQYF.

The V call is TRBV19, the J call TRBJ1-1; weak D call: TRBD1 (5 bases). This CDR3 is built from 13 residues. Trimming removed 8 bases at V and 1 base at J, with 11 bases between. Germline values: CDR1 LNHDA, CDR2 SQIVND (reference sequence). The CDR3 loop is CASRGEGNTEAFF. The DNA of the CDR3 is TGTGCCAGTCGAGGGGAGGGGAACACTGAAGCTTTCTTT.

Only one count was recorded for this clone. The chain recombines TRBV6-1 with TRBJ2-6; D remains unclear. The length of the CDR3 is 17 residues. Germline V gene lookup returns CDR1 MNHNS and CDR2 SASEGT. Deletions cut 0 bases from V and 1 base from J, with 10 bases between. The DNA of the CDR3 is TGTGCCAGCAGTGAAGCCCGCCGAGGATCTGGGGCCAACGTCCTGACTTTC. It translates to CASSEARRGSGANVLTF.

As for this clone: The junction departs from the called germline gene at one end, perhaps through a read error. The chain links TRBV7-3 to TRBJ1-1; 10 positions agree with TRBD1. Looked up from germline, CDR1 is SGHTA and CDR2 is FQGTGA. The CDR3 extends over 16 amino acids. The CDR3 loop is CANSARQGAEETEAFF. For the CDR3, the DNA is TGTGCCAACAGCGCCCGACAGGGGGCCGAAGAAACTGAAGCTTTCTTT.

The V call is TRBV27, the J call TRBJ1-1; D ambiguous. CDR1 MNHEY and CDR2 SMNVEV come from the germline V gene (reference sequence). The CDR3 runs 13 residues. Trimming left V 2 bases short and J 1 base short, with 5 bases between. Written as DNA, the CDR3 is TGTGCCAGCAGTTTAAACGGGAACACTGAAGCTTTCTTT. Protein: CASSLNGNTEAFF.

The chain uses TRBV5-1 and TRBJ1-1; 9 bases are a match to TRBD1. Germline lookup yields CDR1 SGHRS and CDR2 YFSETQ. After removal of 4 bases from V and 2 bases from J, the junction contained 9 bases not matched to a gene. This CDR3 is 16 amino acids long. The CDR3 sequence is CASSLGTGSGNTEAFF. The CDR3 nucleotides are TGCGCCAGCAGCCTGGGGACAGGGTCAGGCAACACTGAAGCTTTCTTT.

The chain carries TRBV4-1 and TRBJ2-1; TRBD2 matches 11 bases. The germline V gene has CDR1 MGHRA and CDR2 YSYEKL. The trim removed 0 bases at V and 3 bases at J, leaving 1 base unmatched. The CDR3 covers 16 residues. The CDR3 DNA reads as TGCGCCAGCAGCCAAGAGGGACTAGCGGACTACAATGAGCAGTTCTTC. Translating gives CASSQEGLADYNEQFF.

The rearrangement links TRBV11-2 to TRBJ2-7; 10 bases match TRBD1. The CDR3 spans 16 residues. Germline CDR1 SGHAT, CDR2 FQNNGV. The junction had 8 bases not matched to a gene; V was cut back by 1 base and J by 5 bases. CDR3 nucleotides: TGTGCCAGCAGCTTAGGAGTTAGGGACAGGGGCCACGAGCAGTACTTC. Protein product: CASSLGVRDRGHEQYF.

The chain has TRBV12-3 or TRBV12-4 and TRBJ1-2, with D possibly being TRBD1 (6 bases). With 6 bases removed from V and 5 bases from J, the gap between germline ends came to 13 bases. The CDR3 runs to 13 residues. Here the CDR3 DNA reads TGTGCCAGCAGCGAAGGACAGCTTTATGGCTACACCTTC. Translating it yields CASSEGQLYGYTF.

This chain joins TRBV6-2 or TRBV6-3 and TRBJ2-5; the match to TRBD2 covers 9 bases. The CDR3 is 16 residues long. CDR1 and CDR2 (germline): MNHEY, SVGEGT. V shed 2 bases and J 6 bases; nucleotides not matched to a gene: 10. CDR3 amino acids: CASSYRRERGVKTQYF. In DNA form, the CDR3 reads TGTGCCAGCAGTTACCGTAGAGAGCGGGGGGTTAAGACCCAGTACTTC.

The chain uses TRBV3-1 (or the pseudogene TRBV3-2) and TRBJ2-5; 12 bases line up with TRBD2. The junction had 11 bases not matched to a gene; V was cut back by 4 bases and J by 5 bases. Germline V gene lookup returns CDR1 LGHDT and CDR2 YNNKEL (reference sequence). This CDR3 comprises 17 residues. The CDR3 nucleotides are TGTGCCAGCAGCCGGATGGCCGGACTAGCGGGGAGCGAGACCCAGTACTTC. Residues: CASSRMAGLAGSETQYF.

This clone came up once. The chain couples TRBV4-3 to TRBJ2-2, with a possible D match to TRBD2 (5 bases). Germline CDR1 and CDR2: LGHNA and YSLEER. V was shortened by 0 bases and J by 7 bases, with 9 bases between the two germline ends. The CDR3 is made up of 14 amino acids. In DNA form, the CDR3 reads TGCGCCAGCAGCCAAGAGGGGAGTAACGGGGAGCTGTTTTTT. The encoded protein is CASSQEGSNGELFF.

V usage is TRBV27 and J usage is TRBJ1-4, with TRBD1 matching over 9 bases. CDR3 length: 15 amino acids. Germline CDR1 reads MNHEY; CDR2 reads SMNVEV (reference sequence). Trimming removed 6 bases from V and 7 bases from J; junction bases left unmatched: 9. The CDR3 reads CASSRLTGGTEKLFF. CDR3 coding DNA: TGTGCCAGCAGCAGGCTGACAGGGGGGACTGAAAAACTGTTTTTT.

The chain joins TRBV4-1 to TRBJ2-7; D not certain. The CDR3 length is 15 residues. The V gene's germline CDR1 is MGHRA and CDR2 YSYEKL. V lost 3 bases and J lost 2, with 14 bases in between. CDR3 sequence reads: CASSQHPQNTYEQYF. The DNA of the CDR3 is TGCGCCAGCAGCCAGCATCCCCAGAACACCTACGAGCAGTACTTC.

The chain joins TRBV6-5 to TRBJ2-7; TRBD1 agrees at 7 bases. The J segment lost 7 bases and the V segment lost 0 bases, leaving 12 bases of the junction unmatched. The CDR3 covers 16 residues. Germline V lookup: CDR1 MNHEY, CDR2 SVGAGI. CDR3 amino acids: CASSYSTAAGGKEQYF. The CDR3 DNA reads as TGTGCCAGCAGTTACTCGACCGCGGCAGGGGGAAAGGAGCAGTACTTC.